Included here is one T cell receptor beta chain sequence, with context. The data belong to a study of blood T cell repertoires in COVID-19. Methods used by the authors: Estimated nucleated cell counts came from reference gene primer amplification. Sequencing was performed with immunoSEQ multiplex PCR; in TCRdb, only in-frame clones are kept and a portion is missing. Clone size and V and J calls were adopted from that table, with D and trimming inferred from the DNA. The table records fewer than 450,000 clones, around 90% of them present only once. The TCR was taken from a woman between 18 and 29 years old who had recovered from COVID-19. Source material: peripheral blood.

CDR3 nucleotide sequence: TGTGCCAGCACAGGTTTGAATAACTATGGCTACACCTTC. It codes for CASTGLNNYGYTF. The gene calls are TRBV6-5 and TRBJ1-2; D gene uncertain. Germline CDR1 is MNHEY and CDR2 is SVGAGI. This CDR3 has 13 residues. The germline V and J ends were trimmed by 7 bases and 1 base, with 10 bases remaining between them.